Listed here are 21 T cell receptor beta chains from one sample, sequenced in a study of T cell repertoires in cytomegalovirus infection. TCRdb itself ran the reads through MiXCR, one entry per CDR3 protein. This table holds around 630,000 distinct CDR3 sequences, about 24% found once. The sample comprised CD8+ T cells from PBMCs. Receptors originate from a human donor in good health (CMV status not recorded). Some clones in this sample may be carry-over from other donors' samples.

This clonotype was counted between two and nine times. The rearrangement uses TRBV7-6 and TRBJ2-3; either TRBD1 or TRBD2 may supply D (7 bases each). The CDR3 has 20 amino acids. Germline V CDR1 and CDR2: SGHVS, FNYEAQ. Trimming shortened V by 2 bases and J by 2 bases, and 26 bases separated the two germline ends. CDR3 bases: TGTGCCAGCAGCTTAAACCCCCCTCAGGGGGGGGGGGGCGTCACAGATACGCAGTATTTT. Protein: CASSLNPPQGGGGVTDTQYF.

This clonotype was counted only a few times. The chain is built from TRBV14 and TRBJ1-1; 11 bases map to TRBD1. The CDR3 runs 15 residues. After removal of 4 bases from V and 11 bases from J, the junction contained 12 bases not matched to a gene. Germline-derived CDR1 and CDR2 are SGHDN and FVKESK. The CDR3 nucleotides are TGTGCCAGCAGCCTTAAGCGTGGGACAGGGGGTAATGCTTTCTTT. Its translation: CASSLKRGTGGNAFF.

For this clonotype: A much larger clone differs from this one at a single base, so this may be a read error. The rearrangement links TRBV7-9 to TRBJ1-2; a weak D match, TRBD1 (5 bases). Germline V lookup: CDR1 SEHNR, CDR2 FQNEAQ (reference sequence). The CDR3 has 16 amino acids. The CDR3 region is CASSPRRGELNYDYTF. In DNA, the CDR3 is TGTGCCAGCAGCCCTAGACGGGGGGAGTTGAACTATGACTACACCTTC.

A note on this clonotype: Germline is not matched at one junction end, which may reflect a read error. V gene TRBV9 combines with J gene TRBJ1-1; weak D call: TRBD1 (6 bases). The CDR3 length is 14 residues. Per germline, CDR1 SGDLS and CDR2 YYNGEE. The CDR3 spells CVSSVRGGFAEAFF. For the CDR3, the DNA is TGTGTCAGCAGCGTAAGGGGGGGGTTCGCTGAAGCTTTCTTT.

V gene TRBV2 combines with J gene TRBJ2-2, with 9 nucleotides matching TRBD1. The V gene end was trimmed by 4 bases and the J gene end by 5 bases; junction bases not matched to a gene: 8. This CDR3 contains 16 residues. The V gene's germline CDR1 is SNHLY and CDR2 FYNNEI. CDR3 loop: CASSVPRDRETGELFF. The CDR3 DNA sequence: TGTGCCAGCAGTGTACCGCGGGACAGGGAGACCGGGGAGCTGTTTTTT. Combining the CDR3 with reference TRBV2 and TRBJ2-2 gives the whole variable domain EPEVTQTPSHQVTQMGQEVILRCVPISNHLYFYWYRQILGQKVEFLVSFYNNEISEKSEIFDDQFSVERPDGSNFTLKIRSTKLEDSAMYFCASSVPRDRETGELFFGEGSRLTVL.

A note on this clonotype: A much larger clonotype is one base distant, so this may be a read error. The V gene is TRBV28, the J gene TRBJ2-5; D possibly corresponds to TRBD1 (6 bases). There are 15 residues in the CDR3. Germline assignment: CDR1 MDHEN and CDR2 SYDVKM. CDR3 protein: CVSSLPQGRRETQYF. The CDR3 DNA sequence: TGTGTCAGCAGTTTGCCACAGGGTCGGCGGGAGACCCAGTACTTC.

J is TRBJ1-1 and V is TRBV2; D remains unclear. The CDR3 loop spans 13 amino acids. Germline CDR1 SNHLY, CDR2 FYNNEI. Trimming left V 6 bases short and J 4 bases short, with 12 bases between. As DNA, the CDR3 is TGTGCCAGCAGAGGACGGCCCAGCACTGAAGCTTTCTTT. Translation gives CASRGRPSTEAFF.

This clonotype was counted only a few times. The CDR3: CASSYQGRSNQPQHF. CDR3 coding DNA: TGTGCCAGCAGTTACCAGGGGCGTAGCAATCAGCCCCAGCATTTT. The chain employs TRBV6-2 or TRBV6-3 and TRBJ1-5; maybe TRBD1 (6 bases). Germline CDR1 MNHEY, CDR2 SVGEGT. V lost 2 bases and J lost 0, with 8 bases in between. This CDR3 spans 15 amino acids.

This clonotype came up a few times. This chain connects TRBV20-1 to TRBJ1-1; possibly TRBD1 for D (5 bases). Per germline, CDR1 DFQATT and CDR2 SNEGSKA (reference sequence). Trimming stripped 4 bases from V and 5 bases from J, with 14 bases between. This CDR3 has 13 residues. This CDR3 reads CSAMPDRRTEAFF. Written as DNA, the CDR3 is TGCAGTGCTATGCCCGACAGAAGGACTGAAGCTTTCTTT.

This clonotype was picked up a small number of times. The rearrangement links TRBV11-2 to TRBJ2-1; either TRBD1 or TRBD2 may fit D (6 bases each). Germline-derived CDR1 and CDR2 are SGHAT and FQNNGV. V dropped 1 base and J dropped 5 bases, with 12 bases sitting between them. There are 15 residues in the CDR3. The CDR3 region has the DNA TGTGCCAGCAGCTTAGGTGGGGGGCAGAACAATGAGCAGTTCTTC. It specifies CASSLGGGQNNEQFF.

This clonotype was detected many times. The chain joins TRBV6-1 to TRBJ2-2; tentative D call: TRBD1 (6 bases). Trimming took off 0 bases at V and 3 bases at J, with 11 bases between the two ends. Germline lookup yields CDR1 MNHNS and CDR2 SASEGT. This CDR3 has 16 amino acids. The CDR3 nucleotides are TGTGCCAGCAGTGAAGCGCCACAGGGTTACACCGGGGAGCTGTTTTTT. Translating it yields CASSEAPQGYTGELFF.

The chain carries TRBV28 and TRBJ2-1; 10 nucleotides match TRBD2. Germline lookup yields CDR1 MDHEN and CDR2 SYDVKM. CDR3 length: 15 amino acids. V gave up 3 bases and J gave up 6 bases; unmatched junction bases: 5. CDR3 amino acids: CASSFVQRGGNEQFF. The CDR3 nucleotides are TGTGCCAGCAGTTTCGTCCAGCGGGGGGGCAATGAGCAGTTCTTC. The full variable domain, rest sourced from reference TRBV28 and TRBJ2-1, is DVKVTQSSRYLVKRTGEKVFLECVQDMDHENMFWYRQDPGLGLRLIYFSYDVKMKEKGDIPEGYSVSREKKERFSLILESASTNQTSMYLCASSFVQRGGNEQFFGPGTRLTVL.

This clonotype appeared many times. This sequence joins TRBV12-3 or TRBV12-4 and TRBJ2-6, with D perhaps matching TRBD1 (7 bases). The CDR3 has 17 amino acids. V was trimmed by 7 bases and J by 0 bases, leaving 16 bases between them. CDR3 protein: CASIRGDVSSGANVLTF. Written as DNA, the CDR3 is TGTGCCAGCATCAGGGGGGACGTTTCCTCTGGGGCCAACGTCCTGACTTTC.

Ten or more counts support this clonotype. V is TRBV7-6 and J is TRBJ2-5; 8 bases line up with TRBD1. The CDR3 covers 16 residues. Germline CDR1 reads SGHVS; CDR2 reads FNYEAQ. J lost 4 bases, V lost 2 bases, and 9 bases had no gene match. CDR3 nucleotides: TGTGCCAGCAGCTTATCCCCGACAGGGGTCTCAGAGACCCAGTACTTC. It yields the protein CASSLSPTGVSETQYF.

This clonotype was picked up many times. V gene TRBV7-9 combines with J gene TRBJ1-5; TRBD1 matches 7 bases. V was clipped by 4 bases and J by 5 bases; unmatched bases: 11. Germline V lookup: CDR1 SEHNR, CDR2 FQNEAQ (reference sequence). The CDR3 runs to 16 residues. CDR3 DNA sequence: TGTGCCAGCAGCTCCAGAAGACAGGGTCTTGATCAGCCCCAGCATTTT. This translates into CASSSRRQGLDQPQHF.

This clonotype was recorded once. A read error may explain this, as a much larger clone is one base away. The rearrangement links TRBV6-2 or TRBV6-3 to TRBJ2-7, with D perhaps matching TRBD1 (5 bases). This CDR3 contains 14 residues. Germline V gives CDR1 MNHEY, CDR2 SVGEGT. V lost 2 bases to trimming and J lost 2 bases, with 10 bases between them. CDR3 sequence reads: CASSYAEQAYEQYF. The CDR3, as DNA: TGTGCCAGCAGTTACGCGGAACAGGCCTACGAGCAGTACTTC.

This rearrangement joins TRBV7-9 to TRBJ2-1, with D possibly TRBD1 on 6 matching bases. There are 14 residues in the CDR3. Trimming took 10 bases from V and 0 from J, leaving 13 bases between them. CDR1 is SEHNR, CDR2 FQNEAQ, per germline (reference sequence). The CDR3 bases are TGTGCCACCGAGGGGGTGAGCTCCTACAATGAGCAGTTCTTC. Its translation is CATEGVSSYNEQFF. Full variable domain (rest looked up from reference TRBV7-9 and TRBJ2-1): DTGVSQNPRHKITKRGQNVTFRCDPISEHNRLYWYRQTLGQGPEFLTYFQNEAQLEKSRLLSDRFSAERPKGSFSTLEIQRTEQGDSAMYLCATEGVSSYNEQFFGPGTRLTVL.

The CDR3 nucleotides are TGTGCCAGTAGTATGAGCGCAGGGTCCTACGAGCAGTACGTC. Its protein product is CASSMSAGSYEQYV. The chain joins TRBV19 to TRBJ2-7, with a tentative D call TRBD1 (5 bases). The V and J ends lost 3 bases and 1 base respectively, with 10 bases between them. This CDR3 comprises 14 residues. Looked up from germline, CDR1 is LNHDA and CDR2 is SQIVND (reference sequence).

This clonotype was observed once. The V and J genes are TRBV11-2 and TRBJ2-7, with D unresolved. Looked up from germline, CDR1 is SGHAT and CDR2 is FQNNGV. V was pared by 0 bases and J by 4 bases, with 4 bases between. CDR3 length equals 12 residues. The CDR3 sequence is CASSLEPYEQYV. In DNA, the CDR3 is TGTGCCAGCAGCTTAGAGCCGTACGAGCAGTACGTC.

This clonotype showed up many times. The chain combines TRBV10-3 with TRBJ2-7, with a tentative D call TRBD2 (5 bases). Germline CDR1 and CDR2: ENHRY and SYGVKD. Trimming removed 1 base from V and 5 bases from J, with 15 bases in between. The CDR3 has 15 residues. The CDR3 loop reads CAISELAEGRDEQYF. DNA for the CDR3: TGTGCCATCAGTGAGTTGGCAGAGGGAAGGGACGAGCAGTACTTC.

This clonotype was recorded many times. This chain links TRBV25-1 with TRBJ2-1; possibly TRBD2 for D (6 bases). The CDR3 runs 12 residues. Trimming cost V 3 bases and J 7 bases, with 7 bases left between them. The germline V gene has CDR1 MGHDK and CDR2 SYGVNS. The CDR3 sequence: CASSEEGNEQFF. The CDR3 DNA reads as TGTGCCAGCAGTGAGGAGGGAAATGAGCAGTTCTTC.